Presented here are 3 T cell receptor beta chains from one specimen sequenced in a study of beta chain features in type 1 diabetes. The entirety of the isolated RNA underwent reverse transcription, so expressed TCRB transcripts were sequenced. Here immunoSEQ multiplex PCR was the method, and the copy in TCRdb shows in-frame clones only, minus some. This sample yields more than 150,000 clones, of which around 10% are seen a single time; under 2.5% belongs to the top ten. The source material was central memory CD4+ T cells from blood. Source of these receptors: a young man in good health.

CDR3 DNA: TGTGCCAGCAGTTTACGGTTGACAGGGAGCTCCTACAATGAGCAGTTCTTC. As protein: CASSLRLTGSSYNEQFF. The chain couples TRBV27 to TRBJ2-1; 7 bases map to TRBD1. From germline, CDR1 is MNHEY and CDR2 SMNVEV (reference sequence). The trim removed 2 bases at V and 0 bases at J, leaving 7 bases unmatched. The CDR3 has 17 residues.

A few counts support this clone. The CDR3 here is CSGDRRTVNTEAFF. The CDR3 region has the DNA TGCAGCGGTGATCGACGGACGGTGAACACTGAAGCTTTCTTT. The chain carries TRBV29-1 and TRBJ1-1; unclear D gene. This CDR3 contains 14 residues. The V end lost 7 bases, the J end lost 0 bases, and 15 bases lay between the germline ends. Germline V gene data show CDR1 as SQVTM and CDR2 as ANQGSEA.

This clone showed up just a few times. The gene calls are TRBV30 and TRBJ1-5; no reliable D call. Germline V gene sequence: CDR1 GTSNPN, CDR2 SVGIG (reference sequence). Trimming removed 4 bases at V and 4 bases at J, with 11 bases between. The CDR3 runs to 13 residues. The CDR3: CAWTRGFNQPQHF. The CDR3 nucleotides read TGTGCCTGGACTAGAGGGTTTAATCAGCCCCAGCATTTT.